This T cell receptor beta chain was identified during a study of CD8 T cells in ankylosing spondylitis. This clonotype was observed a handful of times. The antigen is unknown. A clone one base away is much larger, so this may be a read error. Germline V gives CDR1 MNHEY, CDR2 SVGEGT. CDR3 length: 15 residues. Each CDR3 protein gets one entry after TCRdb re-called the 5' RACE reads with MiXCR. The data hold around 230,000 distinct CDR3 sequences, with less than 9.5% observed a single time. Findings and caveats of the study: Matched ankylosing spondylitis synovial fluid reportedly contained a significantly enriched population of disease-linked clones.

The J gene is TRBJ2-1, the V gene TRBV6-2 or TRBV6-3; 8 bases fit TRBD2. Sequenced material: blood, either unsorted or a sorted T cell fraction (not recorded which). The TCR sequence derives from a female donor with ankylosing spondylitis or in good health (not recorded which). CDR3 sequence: CVSSLAGEGYNEQFF. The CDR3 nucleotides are TGTGTCAGCAGTCTAGCGGGCGAGGGGTACAATGAGCAGTTCTTC.